This TCR beta chain was identified in a study of shared clonotypes between healthy human individuals. Here immunoSEQ multiplex PCR was the method, and the copy in TCRdb shows in-frame clones only, minus some. This table has some 1 million clones, around 74% appearing once. This TCR was sampled from a man between 18 and 29 years old in good health. The sequenced material came from memory CD4+ T cells sorted from blood. This sample's subset: CD45RA-negative fraction.

The CDR3 DNA is TGTGCCAGCCTACGACAGGGGAGCAATCAGCCCCAGCATTTT. This encodes CASLRQGSNQPQHF. The rearrangement uses TRBV5-8 and TRBJ1-5, with 8 nucleotides matching TRBD1. The CDR3 consists of 14 residues. V trimming: 7 bases; J trimming: 1 base; junction bases outside the gene matches: 4. Germline V CDR1 and CDR2: SGHTS, YDEGEE.